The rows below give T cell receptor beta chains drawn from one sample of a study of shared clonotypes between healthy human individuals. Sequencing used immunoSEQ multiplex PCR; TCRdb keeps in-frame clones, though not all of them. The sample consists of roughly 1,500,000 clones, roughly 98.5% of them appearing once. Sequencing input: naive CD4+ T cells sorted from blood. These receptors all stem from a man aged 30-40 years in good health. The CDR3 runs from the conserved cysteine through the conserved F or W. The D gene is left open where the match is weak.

CASSAGLPYNEQFF	TRBD2	TRBV9	TRBJ2-1
CASSSRGVGLSSGGTGELFF	TRBD2	TRBV5-1	TRBJ2-2
CASSTGTSGSFEQFF	TRBD2	TRBV6-5	TRBJ2-1
CASSEARGIGELFF	NA	TRBV2	TRBJ2-2
CASSLSTWDTGELFF	NA	TRBV5-1	TRBJ2-2
CASSLRGDSFRAGELFF	NA	TRBV9	TRBJ2-2
CASLDRDNQPQHF	TRBD1	TRBV19	TRBJ1-5
CAWDPAGPAPEQYF	TRBD2	TRBV30	TRBJ2-7
CASSTQGTGANVLTF	NA	TRBV14	TRBJ2-6
CASKPRDTEAFF	NA	TRBV6-6	TRBJ1-1
CASSLVAGPYNEQFF	NA	TRBV7-2	TRBJ2-1
CASSRTSGGYNEQFF	TRBD2	TRBV6-5	TRBJ2-1
CASSGQGVYLGYGYTF	TRBD1	TRBV25-1	TRBJ1-2
CASTPGTGTPTGELFF	TRBD1	TRBV5-1	TRBJ2-2
CASSTRDRLGSGNTIYF	TRBD1	TRBV19	TRBJ1-3
CASSGSGSLYEQYF	TRBD2	TRBV7-8	TRBJ2-7
CSVEGRLGNTIYF	NA	TRBV29-1	TRBJ1-3
CATTRPGLGSHEQFF	TRBD2	TRBV15	TRBJ2-1
CASSLLPSLRVNEQFF	NA	TRBV7-3	TRBJ2-1
CASSSAGWNLNEQFF	NA	TRBV5-1	TRBJ2-1
CASSQALKETQYF	NA	TRBV18	TRBJ2-5
CASSQSPLVYGYTF	NA	TRBV19	TRBJ1-2
CASSESGTGGLYGYTF	TRBD1	TRBV25-1	TRBJ1-2
CASSPGLAGVQYF	TRBD2	TRBV5-1	TRBJ2-7
CASSKDSGSRTDTQYF	TRBD2	TRBV5-4	TRBJ2-3
CASSQDYPRTGGKQDTQYF	NA	TRBV4-3	TRBJ2-3
CSVGGRTIHTQYF	NA	TRBV29-1	TRBJ2-3
CASYGQGVRETQYF	TRBD1	TRBV5-4	TRBJ2-5
CASSYPPGPLRYEQYF	NA	TRBV7-2	TRBJ2-7
CASSARLAYEQYF	NA	TRBV11-2	TRBJ2-7
CASSFTLAGVYEQYF	TRBD2	TRBV11-2	TRBJ2-7
CASSSLWRGNTGELFF	NA	TRBV5-6	TRBJ2-2
CASSNPYSGANVLTF	NA	TRBV19	TRBJ2-6
CSVELLAGVRETQYF	TRBD2	TRBV29-1	TRBJ2-5
CTSIRRSLPKYF	NA	TRBV1	TRBJ2-5
CASSDHGGSVDEQFF	TRBD2	TRBV25-1	TRBJ2-1
CASSLVPVGYQETQYF	NA	TRBV5-1	TRBJ2-5
CASSLLWDRGYNEQFF	TRBD1	TRBV5-1	TRBJ2-1
CASSILGLGGTGELFF	NA	TRBV25-1	TRBJ2-2
CSVVSDKDPYEQYF	NA	TRBV29-1	TRBJ2-7
CASSLRVGPINEQFF	NA	TRBV7-3	TRBJ2-1
CASSPRWTAWGEQYF	NA	TRBV28	TRBJ2-7